This is a list of T cell receptor beta chains from one sample in a study of human T cells and chemical hapten exposure. MiXCR was run by TCRdb on the RACE reads, yielding one entry per CDR3 protein. The sample gives tens of thousands of distinct CDR3 sequences, more than 9% of which show up once; roughly 13% is in the top ten. The sequenced sample was whole blood, obtained in connection with sensitization to the hapten diphenylcyclopropenone (DPC). The receptors shown here come from a woman aged 30 to 39 with alopecia areata. Some clones in this sample may be carry-over from other donors' samples. Both conserved end residues are part of each CDR3. Each record gives: clone size, J gene, D gene, V gene, CDR3 length, CDR3 DNA, CDR3 protein. A D gene is named only where the DNA matches it firmly. Expanded clones are given a class, and other clones once, few, many or no size at all.

NA TRBJ2-1 NA TRBV24-1 14 TGTGCCACCAGTACACAGGGTGTGGGCAATGAGCAGTTCTTC CATSTQGVGNEQFF
NA TRBJ1-2 NA TRBV6-2/TRBV6-3 15 TGTGCCAGCAGCCCCTCTGGGAGGCAGAACTATGGCTACACCTTC CASSPSGRQNYGYTF
many TRBJ1-1 NA TRBV29-1 14 TGCAGCGTCTTTCATCTCCAGTTTGACACTGAAGCTTTCTTT CSVFHLQFDTEAFF
NA TRBJ2-7 NA TRBV28 9 TGTGCCAGCGGAGACGAGCAGTACTTC CASGDEQYF
many TRBJ2-5 NA TRBV28 16 TGTGCCAGCAGTCCCAGGACTGCATTGGGTAAAGAGACCCAGTACTTC CASSPRTALGKETQYF
few TRBJ2-2 TRBD1 TRBV29-1 14 TGCAGCGTAAGCACAGGGGGCCTCGCCGGGGAGCTGTTTTTT CSVSTGGLAGELFF
NA TRBJ2-3 TRBD1 TRBV7-9 16 TGTGCCAGCAGCGACCGGGACAGGGGGCTGGCAGATACGCAGTATTTT CASSDRDRGLADTQYF
NA TRBJ2-1 TRBD2 TRBV20-1 16 TGCAGTGCTAGAGAACAGCGGGGGGGCCCCTACAATGAGCAGTTCTTC CSAREQRGGPYNEQFF
NA TRBJ2-5 NA TRBV7-2 15 TGTGCCAGCAGCTTAGCCGTGACAGAACAAGAGACCCAGTACTTC CASSLAVTEQETQYF
many TRBJ1-1 NA TRBV7-2 11 TGTGCCAGCAGAGCCACCACTGAAGCTTTCTTT CASRATTEAFF
NA TRBJ1-1 NA TRBV7-2 13 TGTGCCAGCAGCTTCGGAATTCGCACTGAAGCTTTCTTT CASSFGIRTEAFF
many TRBJ2-3 NA TRBV7-3 12 TGTGCCAGCAGCGCAACGGCAGATACGCAGTATTTT CASSATADTQYF
many TRBJ2-3 NA TRBV7-9 12 TGTGCCAGCAGCCCAGAGACAGATACGCAGTATTTT CASSPETDTQYF
few TRBJ2-7 NA TRBV6-2/TRBV6-3 13 TGTGCCAGCAGTTATTTTCCGGGCTACGAGCAGTACTTC CASSYFPGYEQYF
few TRBJ1-3 NA TRBV11-3 15 TGTGCCAGCAGCTTGGAAGGTGAACCTGGAAACACCATATATTTT CASSLEGEPGNTIYF
NA TRBJ2-1 TRBD1 TRBV18 15 TGTGCCAGCTCACCGGACAGGGTAGTTTACAATGAGCAGTTCTTC CASSPDRVVYNEQFF
few TRBJ1-2 NA TRBV4-1 13 TGCGCCAGCAGCCAAGTACAGGGCTCCGTCTACACCTTC CASSQVQGSVYTF
NA TRBJ2-7 NA TRBV9 13 TGTGCCAGCAGCGGTGGGGGAGGAGCCGAGCAGTACTTC CASSGGGGAEQYF
few TRBJ2-5 NA TRBV30 12 TGTGCCTGGAGTCCGGGCTCCGAGACCCAGTACTTC CAWSPGSETQYF
many TRBJ2-3 NA TRBV9 15 TGTGCCAGCAGCGTATCCCCCCCAAGCGGAGATACGCAGTATTTT CASSVSPPSGDTQYF
many TRBJ2-5 TRBD2 TRBV7-9 18 TGTGCCAGCAGTGCTACCGGGACTAGCGGGGGGACGATAAAGACCCAGTACTTC CASSATGTSGGTIKTQYF
NA TRBJ2-1 TRBD2 TRBV7-3 15 TGTGCCAGCAGCTTAAACGGCCTAGCGGGTAATGAGCAGTTCTTC CASSLNGLAGNEQFF
many TRBJ2-1 NA TRBV20-1 16 TGCAGTCCCACCCACCCGGGGGCCGGTAGTTACAATGAGCAGTTCTTC CSPTHPGAGSYNEQFF
few TRBJ2-1 NA TRBV12-3/TRBV12-4 13 TGTGCCAGCAGTTTAGCTCAGGGAAATGAGCAGTTCTTC CASSLAQGNEQFF
few TRBJ2-7 TRBD2 TRBV20-1 16 TGCAGTGCCAGCTATTCGGGGACTAGCGGGGTGGGTGAGCAGTACTTC CSASYSGTSGVGEQYF
NA TRBJ2-5 NA TRBV20-1 12 TGCAGTGCTAGCGGGCAGTCGCGTCCGGAGGACTTC CSASGQSRPEDF
NA TRBJ2-1 NA TRBV3-1 16 TGTGCCAGCAGCCAAGTTCGCGGGGGCCTTAACAATGAGCAGTTCTTC CASSQVRGGLNNEQFF